These 11 T cell receptor beta chains came from one sample sequenced in a study of shared clonotypes between healthy human individuals (dated by TCRdb to about 2020). Preparation of the library involved the immunoSEQ multiplex PCR assay. The immuneACCESS repertoire file appears here via TCRdb, limited to in-frame rearrangements. These files lack a portion of the clones; in checked studies, under half of the deficit traces to unresolved V genes, and the cause of the others is not known. This sample lists about a million clones; about 74% were detected once. Together, the top ten hold approximately 1.5% of the sample. The sequenced material came from memory CD4+ T cells sorted from blood. The meaning of the sample's cell subset or site label: CD45RA-negative fraction. The receptor source for this set is a man between 18 and 29 years old in good health.

About this clone: Distinct nucleotide sequences in the sample also encode this CDR3. The chain links TRBV7-6 to TRBJ2-1, with TRBD2 as a possible D gene (6 bases). In germline, CDR1 is SGHVS, CDR2 FNYEAQ. This CDR3 region has 15 residues. Trimming took off 5 bases at V and 2 bases at J, with 13 bases between the two ends. The chain's CDR3 is CASSLSGGPYNEQFF. CDR3 sequence (DNA): TGTGCCAGCAGCCTTAGCGGAGGGCCCTACAATGAGCAGTTCTTC.

The chain joins TRBV6-6 to TRBJ1-1, with a weak D call TRBD1 (5 bases). V lost 7 bases, J lost 2 bases, and 14 bases lay in between. The CDR3 has 14 residues. Germline CDR1 MNHNY, CDR2 SVGAGI (reference sequence). The CDR3 region has the DNA TGTGCCAGCATACAGGCTTCAGTAAACACTGAAGCTTTCTTT. It translates to CASIQASVNTEAFF.

This clone was seen only a few times. The rearrangement joins TRBV30 to TRBJ1-2; 7 bases align to TRBD1. CDR3 length: 14 residues. Germline trimming cut 1 base from V and 6 bases from J; bases unmatched to any gene: 8. Looked up from germline, CDR1 is GTSNPN and CDR2 is SVGIG (reference sequence). The CDR3 region has the DNA TGTGCCTGGAGTGCTACCCGACAGGGCGATGGCTACACCTTC. As protein: CAWSATRQGDGYTF.

V and J are TRBV18 and TRBJ1-3, with TRBD1 matching 7 bases. This CDR3 has 14 residues. V trimming: 5 bases; J trimming: 2 bases; junction bases outside the gene matches: 3. Germline-derived CDR1 and CDR2 are KGHSH and LQKENI. This CDR3 is CASSEQGTGNTIYF. DNA of the CDR3: TGTGCCAGCTCAGAACAGGGGACTGGAAACACCATATATTTT.

The chain has TRBV2 and TRBJ2-4; 7 nucleotides line up with TRBD1. Germline V gene sequence: CDR1 SNHLY, CDR2 FYNNEI. CDR3 length: 17 amino acids. V shed 4 bases, J shed 3 bases, and the junction held 12 bases outside the gene matches. The CDR3 loop reads CASSATRQGVGKNIQYF. The CDR3 bases are TGTGCCAGCAGTGCGACAAGACAGGGAGTGGGCAAAAACATTCAGTACTTC. Combining the CDR3 with reference TRBV2 and TRBJ2-4 gives the whole variable domain EPEVTQTPSHQVTQMGQEVILRCVPISNHLYFYWYRQILGQKVEFLVSFYNNEISEKSEIFDDQFSVERPDGSNFTLKIRSTKLEDSAMYFCASSATRQGVGKNIQYFGAGTRLSVL.

This sequence joins TRBV6-1 and TRBJ1-5; D is ambiguous. Germline CDR1 reads MNHNS; CDR2 reads SASEGT. The CDR3 length is 14 residues. The germline V and J ends were trimmed by 8 bases and 0 bases, with 11 bases remaining between them. The DNA for the CDR3 is TGTGCCAGCGAGAGGTCTTATAGCAATCAGCCCCAGCATTTT. This gives the protein CASERSYSNQPQHF.

This clone has ten or more counts. This chain joins TRBV29-1 and TRBJ2-7; tentatively, D is TRBD1 (6 bases). The CDR3 extends over 16 amino acids. Germline V gene sequence: CDR1 SQVTM, CDR2 ANQGSEA. Trimming stripped 6 bases from V and 3 bases from J, with 24 bases between. CDR3 in amino acids: CSVTTGQRSLGYEQYF. CDR3 DNA sequence: TGCAGCGTCACAACAGGGCAAAGGTCTCTTGGCTACGAGCAGTACTTC.

This clone was counted a few times. The chain has TRBV20-1 and TRBJ2-7; tentative D call: TRBD1 (5 bases). CDR3 length equals 11 residues. Deletions cut 5 bases from V and 2 bases from J, with 7 bases between. Germline V CDR1 and CDR2: DFQATT, SNEGSKA (reference sequence). CDR3 nucleotide sequence: TGCAGTGCTCAGGGTACCTACGAGCAGTACTTC. It specifies CSAQGTYEQYF.

This chain connects TRBV14 to TRBJ1-2; 9 bases align to TRBD1. CDR1 and CDR2 (germline): SGHDN, FVKESK. The CDR3 consists of 14 residues. V trimming: 1 base; J trimming: 6 bases; junction bases outside the gene matches: 3. The CDR3 region has the DNA TGTGCCAGCAGCCAAGCTACAGGGGGCGATGGCTACACCTTC. This translates into CASSQATGGDGYTF.

The chain has TRBV7-9 and TRBJ2-5; 8 bases fit TRBD2. The CDR3 runs 16 residues. V lost 5 bases and J lost 2; bases outside the gene matches: 10. The germline V gene encodes CDR1 SEHNR and CDR2 FQNEAQ (reference sequence). CDR3 residues: CASSPSLTSGQETQYF. CDR3 DNA sequence: TGTGCCAGCAGCCCAAGCCTCACTAGCGGACAAGAGACCCAGTACTTC.

The V gene is TRBV27, the J gene TRBJ2-2; TRBD2 aligns across 9 bases. The CDR3 is made up of 18 amino acids. V lost 4 bases and J lost 5; bases outside the gene matches: 14. CDR1 and CDR2 (germline): MNHEY, SMNVEV (reference sequence). The CDR3 DNA sequence: TGTGCCAGCAGTTACCGAGCCAGCGGGGGGCCCGGGACCGGGGAGCTGTTTTTT. Translated, it gives CASSYRASGGPGTGELFF.